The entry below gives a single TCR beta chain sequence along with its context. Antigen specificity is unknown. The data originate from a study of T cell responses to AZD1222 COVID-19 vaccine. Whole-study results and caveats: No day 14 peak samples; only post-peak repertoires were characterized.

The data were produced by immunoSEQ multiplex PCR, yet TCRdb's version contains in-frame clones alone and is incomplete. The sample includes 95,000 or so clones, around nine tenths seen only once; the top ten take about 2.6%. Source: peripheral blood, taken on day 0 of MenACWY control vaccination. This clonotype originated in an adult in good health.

The CDR3 nucleotides read TGCAGCGCACCGGACAGCGGCTTAGGCGGCACTGAAGCTTTCTTT. Its protein product is CSAPDSGLGGTEAFF. This chain links TRBV29-1 with TRBJ1-1, with D maybe TRBD1 (6 bases). V was shortened by 7 bases and J by 4 bases, with 22 bases between the two germline ends. From germline, CDR1 is SQVTM and CDR2 ANQGSEA. The CDR3 is 15 residues long.